These T cell receptor beta chains were read from a single sample in a study of T cells in Graves' hyperthyroidism and ophthalmopathy. TCRdb used MiXCR to reprocess the multiplex PCR reads, holding one entry per CDR3 protein. The sample records under 300,000 distinct CDR3 sequences, less than 30% being singletons. Source material: blood. The receptors derive from a man between 35 and 55 years old with Graves' hyperthyroidism that later progressed to Graves' ophthalmopathy. The CDR3 runs from the conserved cysteine through the conserved F or W. D genes are given only for firm matches. Clone sizes are given selectively: once, few, many, or a class where the clone is expanded.

v_call	clone_size	d_call	j_call	cdr3_aa	cdr3_nt
TRBV12-3/TRBV12-4	many	NA	TRBJ2-4	CASSFARTVYNIQYF	TGTGCCAGCAGTTTTGCACGGACAGTTTACAACATTCAGTACTTC
TRBV5-1	many	NA	TRBJ1-1	CASSPGRLNTEAFF	TGCGCCAGCAGCCCGGGACGGCTGAACACTGAAGCTTTCTTT
TRBV7-9	many	NA	TRBJ2-5	CASSLAGTGQETQYF	TGTGCCAGCAGCTTAGCCGGGACTGGACAAGAGACCCAGTACTTC
TRBV14	many	TRBD1	TRBJ1-5	CASSQGDRTGEDQPQHF	TGTGCCAGCAGCCAAGGAGACCGGACAGGGGAGGATCAGCCCCAGCATTTT
TRBV6-5	many	NA	TRBJ2-2	CASSNSNTGELFF	TGTGCCAGCAGTAACTCGAACACCGGGGAGCTGTTTTTT
TRBV11-2	many	TRBD1	TRBJ2-5	CASSLGGTGGIETQYF	TGTGCCAGCAGCTTAGGGGGGACAGGGGGCATTGAGACCCAGTACTTC
TRBV28	once	TRBD2	TRBJ2-5	CASSLFRAGAETQYF	TGTGCCAGCAGTTTATTCCGAGCGGGAGCGGAGACCCAGTACTTC
TRBV3-1	many	NA	TRBJ2-3	CASSLWAKSTDTQYF	TGTGCCAGCAGCCTCTGGGCGAAAAGCACAGATACGCAGTATTTT
TRBV5-1	many	TRBD1	TRBJ1-3	CASSYAPRQGYSGNTIYF	TGCGCCAGCAGCTACGCACCTCGACAGGGCTACTCTGGAAACACCATATATTTT
TRBV10-1	many	NA	TRBJ2-7	CASSEKGRATDLYEQYF	TGCGCCAGCAGTGAGAAGGGTCGTGCCACTGACCTCTACGAGCAGTACTTC
TRBV6-1	few	NA	TRBJ2-4	CASSPTRIEKNIQYF	TGTGCCAGCAGCCCGACAAGAATCGAAAAAAACATTCAGTACTTC
TRBV7-3	many	NA	TRBJ2-7	CASSFGSQYEQYF	TGTGCCAGCAGCTTCGGCTCCCAATACGAGCAGTACTTC
TRBV2	NA	TRBD1	TRBJ2-7	CASSRTGTASYEQYF	TGCGCCAGCAGTCGGACCGGGACAGCATCCTACGAGCAGTACTTC
TRBV7-9	many	NA	TRBJ1-1	CASSFDSFGGAFF	TGTGCCAGCAGTTTCGACAGCTTTGGTGGGGCTTTCTTT
TRBV6-2/TRBV6-3	NA	NA	TRBJ2-2	CASSYQNGGELFF	TGTGCCAGCAGTTACCAGAACGGCGGGGAGCTGTTTTTT
TRBV6-5	many	NA	TRBJ1-5	CASGPRDRQPQHF	TGTGCCAGCGGGCCAAGGGATCGGCAGCCCCAGCATTTT
TRBV28	NA	NA	TRBJ2-7	CASSPDLPEQYF	TGTGCCAGCAGTCCCGATCTCCCCGAGCAGTACTTC
TRBV24-1	many	NA	TRBJ2-5	CATSDLDEQETQYF	TGTGCCACCAGTGATTTGGACGAACAAGAGACCCAGTACTTC
TRBV4-2	many	NA	TRBJ2-7	CASSQDAGNEQYF	TGTGCCAGCAGCCAAGATGCAGGGAACGAGCAGTACTTC
TRBV5-4	many	NA	TRBJ2-7	CASSRDLNREQYF	TGTGCCAGCAGCCGAGACCTGAACCGCGAGCAGTACTTC
TRBV28	many	TRBD1	TRBJ1-2	CASSLIPGGVYGYTF	TGTGCCAGCAGTTTAATACCAGGGGGCGTCTATGGCTACACCTTC
TRBV9	many	TRBD2	TRBJ2-4	CASSVGGMEARVAGAKNIQYF	TGTGCCAGCAGCGTAGGGGGAATGGAAGCCCGAGTAGCGGGAGCCAAAAACATTCAGTACTTC
TRBV28	NA	TRBD1	TRBJ2-2	CASSLTGQGAGGELFF	TGTGCCAGCAGTTTAACGGGACAGGGGGCCGGCGGGGAGCTGTTTTTT
TRBV6-1	NA	TRBD1	TRBJ1-2	CASIPNSTGVRGYTF	TGTGCCAGCATCCCGAACTCGACAGGGGTTCGAGGCTACACCTTC
TRBV24-1	many	TRBD1	TRBJ1-5	CATSSGGFQHF	TGTGCCACCAGCTCAGGGGGCTTCCAGCATTTT
TRBV28	few	TRBD2	TRBJ2-5	CASGRGTETQYF	TGTGCCAGCGGGAGGGGTACAGAGACCCAGTACTTC
TRBV18	NA	TRBD1	TRBJ1-5	CASSFGQGRDQPQHF	TGTGCCAGCTCATTCGGACAGGGTAGAGATCAGCCCCAGCATTTT
TRBV4-1	many	TRBD2	TRBJ2-1	CASRPGLAAPYNEQFF	TGCGCCAGCAGACCCGGACTAGCGGCCCCCTACAATGAGCAGTTCTTC
TRBV2	NA	NA	TRBJ1-1	CASSPRGGLRTMNTEAFF	TGTGCCAGCTCGCCAAGAGGGGGGCTACGGACCATGAACACTGAAGCTTTCTTT
TRBV5-1	many	NA	TRBJ2-5	CASSRELSQETQYF	TGCGCCAGCAGCCGAGAGCTATCCCAAGAGACCCAGTACTTC
TRBV5-6	many	TRBD2	TRBJ2-5	CASSLVARLAEQETQYF	TGTGCCAGCAGCTTGGTGGCGAGACTAGCGGAACAAGAGACCCAGTACTTC
TRBV5-1	many	NA	TRBJ1-1	CASSSRGTRNTEAFF	TGCGCCAGCAGCTCGAGAGGGACACGGAACACTGAAGCTTTCTTT
TRBV20-1	medium-sized	TRBD1	TRBJ2-7	CSASHSGGSNEQYF	TGCAGTGCTAGTCACTCAGGGGGTAGTAACGAGCAGTACTTC
TRBV3-1	many	TRBD1	TRBJ2-7	CASSQDWETGGYEQYF	TGTGCCAGCAGCCAAGATTGGGAGACAGGGGGTTACGAGCAGTACTTC
TRBV15	many	NA	TRBJ1-5	CATSREDMSQPQHF	TGTGCCACCAGCAGGGAAGACATGTCTCAGCCCCAGCATTTT
TRBV28	NA	NA	TRBJ2-5	CASSWVSGSRGAETQYF	TGTGCCAGCAGTTGGGTATCCGGGTCTAGAGGAGCGGAGACCCAGTACTTC